What follows describes a single T cell receptor (beta chain). Its antigen is still unknown. The CDR3 spans 14 residues. Germline V gene lookup returns CDR1 MNHEY and CDR2 SMNVEV (reference sequence). V was pared by 6 bases and J by 0 bases, with 5 bases of the junction left unmatched. The entry originates in a study of cytomegalovirus exposure and HLA in healthy donors. Study-level information: Clustering assigned approximately 79% of the approximately 400 genotyped donors to the Caucasian-associated ancestry cluster.

The primer mix had 60 Vbeta and 13 Jbeta primers. Only in-frame clones appear in the TCRdb table, and some are missing; sequencing was by immunoSEQ multiplex PCR. The sample contains 140,000 to 150,000 clones, approximately 80% of which appear only once. Findings of the study overall: Most of the TCR beta V segments (in an earlier analysis) were productive either about 87% or about 30% of the time. Researchers reported in a later analysis that common viral pathogens appeared linked to several top clusters.

The TCR comes from a man aged 35 to 55 in good health and CMV-seronegative. The sample taken for sequencing was PBMCs. V is TRBV27 and J is TRBJ2-7; 7 nucleotides align to TRBD1. The chain's CDR3 is CASSGTAYSYEQYF. CDR3 nucleotides: TGTGCCAGCAGCGGGACAGCGTACTCCTACGAGCAGTACTTC.